This passage covers 21 T cell receptor beta chains from one sample sequenced in a study of T cell changes during pregnancy in multiple sclerosis. Generated by immunoSEQ multiplex PCR, the TCRdb table keeps only in-frame clones and is missing some. The table records fewer than 35,000 clones, 90% of them present only once. Sample: CD4+ T cells from peripheral blood mononuclear cells, taken in the third trimester of pregnancy. The receptors come from a female donor in good health, enrolled as a control in a pregnancy study.

The CDR3 protein is CASSYSPRGSYGYTF. For the CDR3, the DNA is TGTGCCAGCAGTTACTCCCCGCGGGGCTCCTATGGCTACACCTTC. The V call is TRBV6-5, the J call TRBJ1-2; TRBD1 is a possible D gene (5 bases). Trimming took 0 bases from V and 4 from J, leaving 12 bases between them. Germline V gene lookup returns CDR1 MNHEY and CDR2 SVGAGI. The CDR3 sequence is 15 residues long.

This chain uses TRBV5-6 with TRBJ2-7, with TRBD2 as a possible D gene (5 bases). The length of the CDR3 is 13 residues. V lost 1 base to trimming and J lost 4 bases, with 9 bases between them. CDR1 is SGHDT and CDR2 is YYEEEE in the germline V gene. CDR3: CASSLTGLYEQYF. CDR3 nucleotide sequence: TGTGCCAGCAGCTTGACTGGACTTTACGAGCAGTACTTC.

This sequence joins TRBV6-5 and TRBJ1-2, with D perhaps TRBD1 (6 bases). The CDR3 is made up of 11 amino acids. Trimming pared 5 bases from V and 7 bases from J, leaving 8 bases between. Germline CDR1 reads MNHEY; CDR2 reads SVGAGI. CDR3: CASSSRGGYTF. CDR3 sequence (DNA): TGTGCCAGCAGTAGCAGGGGTGGCTACACCTTC.

V gene TRBV5-5 combines with J gene TRBJ1-1; D remains ambiguous. Trimming left V 0 bases short and J 6 bases short, with 15 bases between. The length of the CDR3 is 15 residues. The germline V gene encodes CDR1 SGHKS and CDR2 YYEKEE (reference sequence). This chain's CDR3 is CASSLEGGLRAEAFF. CDR3 sequence (DNA): TGTGCCAGCAGCTTGGAGGGCGGTCTGAGGGCTGAAGCTTTCTTT.

The chain recombines TRBV6-5 with TRBJ1-4, with a tentative D call TRBD1 (6 bases). Germline CDR1 MNHEY, CDR2 SVGAGI. Trimming cost V 7 bases and J 8 bases, with 17 bases left between them. The CDR3 is 14 residues long. The CDR3 reads CASNPTGKGEKLFF. The CDR3 DNA reads TGTGCCAGCAACCCAACAGGGAAAGGCGAAAAACTGTTTTTT.

Judged by abundance, this clone is medium-sized (0.01 to 0.1%). The rearrangement joins TRBV6-6 to TRBJ1-2, with D unclear. Trimming took off 8 bases at V and 1 base at J, with 14 bases between the two ends. CDR3 length equals 14 residues. Germline assignment: CDR1 MNHNY and CDR2 SVGAGI (reference sequence). This CDR3 reads CASVEGGSNYGYTF. The DNA of the CDR3 is TGTGCCAGCGTCGAGGGAGGGAGTAACTATGGCTACACCTTC.

This sequence joins TRBV28 and TRBJ2-4; D is perhaps TRBD1 (6 bases). Germline V gives CDR1 MDHEN, CDR2 SYDVKM. This CDR3 has 15 amino acids. Trimming pared 3 bases from V and 7 bases from J, leaving 16 bases between. In DNA form, the CDR3 reads TGTGCCAGCAGTTTCGAGGCAGGGGCATGGAACATTCAGTACTTC. It is translated as CASSFEAGAWNIQYF.

The rearrangement links TRBV7-2 to TRBJ1-1; D may be TRBD1 (5 bases). Germline V lookup: CDR1 SGHTA, CDR2 FQGNSA. The CDR3 is 15 amino acids. V was shortened by 5 bases and J by 2 bases, with 15 bases between the two germline ends. In DNA form, the CDR3 reads TGTGCCAGCAGCGCCAGGTTCGGGGGAAACACTGAAGCTTTCTTT. The encoded protein is CASSARFGGNTEAFF.

This chain connects TRBV29-1 to TRBJ2-7, with 9 positions matching TRBD1. V trimming: 0 bases; J trimming: 4 bases; junction bases outside the gene matches: 7. CDR1 and CDR2 from the germline V gene are SQVTM and ANQGSEA. CDR3 size: 15 residues. The CDR3 sequence is CSVEEQGAVQYEQYF. As DNA, the CDR3 is TGCAGCGTTGAAGAACAGGGGGCTGTTCAATACGAGCAGTACTTC.

The J gene is TRBJ1-5, the V gene TRBV30; D might be TRBD1 (6 bases). The CDR3 has 15 amino acids. V gave up 2 bases and J gave up 2 bases, with 13 bases separating them. Per the germline V gene, CDR1 is GTSNPN and CDR2 is SVGIG (reference sequence). The CDR3 coding sequence is TGTGCCTGGAGTTCCGGGACATTGGGCAATCAGCCCCAGCATTTT. It yields the protein CAWSSGTLGNQPQHF. The full variable domain, completed using reference TRBV30 and TRBJ1-5, is SQTIHQWPATLVQPVGSPLSLECTVEGTSNPNLYWYRQAAGRGLQLLFYSVGIGQISSEVPQNLSASRPQDRQFILSSKKLLLSDSGFYLCAWSSGTLGNQPQHFGDGTRLSIL.

The chain couples TRBV11-2 to TRBJ2-7; no reliable D call. The CDR3 has 13 amino acids. Germline values: CDR1 SGHAT, CDR2 FQNNGV. Deletions cut 1 base from V and 3 bases from J, with 7 bases between. The CDR3 loop is CASSLGSFYEQYF. As DNA, the CDR3 is TGTGCCAGCAGCTTAGGCAGTTTCTACGAGCAGTACTTC.

This clone is a singleton in its sample. The CDR3 sequence is CASSLGTASAEAFF. Here the CDR3 DNA reads TGTGCCAGCAGCTTGGGGACAGCCAGTGCTGAAGCTTTCTTT. The V and J genes are TRBV5-4 and TRBJ1-1; perhaps TRBD1 as D (6 bases). Germline CDR1 and CDR2: SGHNT and YYREEE (reference sequence). Deletions cut 0 bases from V and 6 bases from J, with 12 bases between. The CDR3 runs 14 residues.

This chain uses TRBV12-2 with TRBJ2-1; no DNA check was done on the table's D call, TRBD2. TRBV12-2 is a known pseudogene. The CDR3 sequence is 18 residues long. The CDR3 protein is CASRLDLAGGHLGNEQFF. In nucleotides, the CDR3 is TGTGCAAGTCGCTTAGATTTAGCGGGGGGACACCTAGGCAATGAGCAGTTCTTC.

V is TRBV25-1 and J is TRBJ1-1, with a weak D call TRBD1 (6 bases). V shed 6 bases and J shed 4 bases, with 9 bases lying between them. The CDR3 sequence is 12 residues long. Germline V gene lookup returns CDR1 MGHDK and CDR2 SYGVNS. The CDR3 nucleotides are TGTGCCAGCAGGATCAGGGGCACTGAAGCTTTCTTT. Encoded protein: CASRIRGTEAFF.

In its sample, this clone was seen a few times. The rearrangement joins TRBV7-2 to TRBJ1-6; TRBD1 matches at 7 bases. V gave up 5 bases and J gave up 10 bases; unmatched junction bases: 11. The CDR3 has 15 amino acids. Germline assignment: CDR1 SGHTA and CDR2 FQGNSA. DNA of the CDR3: TGTGCCAGCAGCCGAGGGACAGCCCTAAACTCACCCCTCCACTTT. It translates to CASSRGTALNSPLHF.

The V and J genes are TRBV11-2 and TRBJ2-2; 7 nucleotides line up with TRBD2. Trimming at V came to 1 base and at J to 6 bases, leaving 8 bases not matched to a gene. The CDR3 has 16 residues. Germline V gene lookup returns CDR1 SGHAT and CDR2 FQNNGV. CDR3 sequence: CASSLGRRERAGELFF. The DNA for the CDR3 is TGTGCCAGCAGCTTAGGCCGGCGGGAGAGGGCCGGGGAGCTGTTTTTT.

The chain uses TRBV5-4 and TRBJ2-5; tentative D call: TRBD1 (5 bases). The ends were cut back, 8 bases at V and 5 bases at J, with 22 bases in the middle. The CDR3 is made up of 15 amino acids. From germline, CDR1 is SGHNT and CDR2 YYREEE (reference sequence). CDR3 in DNA: TGTGCCAGTTCCGCTGACAGTCGGCCCGGGGAGACCCAGTACTTC. Translating it yields CASSADSRPGETQYF.

The V gene is TRBV6-1, the J gene TRBJ1-1, with D unresolved. Looked up from germline, CDR1 is MNHNS and CDR2 is SASEGT. Trimming left V 7 bases short and J 1 base short, with 10 bases between. CDR3 size: 13 residues. The CDR3 reads CASTVTANTEAFF. Here the CDR3 DNA reads TGTGCCAGCACCGTAACAGCGAACACTGAAGCTTTCTTT.

The J gene is TRBJ2-5, the V gene TRBV6-5; a possible D gene is TRBD2 (6 bases). Trimming removed 0 bases from V and 2 bases from J, with 13 bases in between. The CDR3 is made up of 16 amino acids. Germline CDR1 and CDR2: MNHEY and SVGAGI. The CDR3 loop is CASSYSWGSGQETQYF. The CDR3 DNA reads as TGTGCCAGCAGTTACTCATGGGGTAGCGGACAAGAGACCCAGTACTTC.

The V call is TRBV5-5, the J call TRBJ1-1, with D possibly matching TRBD1 (5 bases). Trimming cost V 5 bases and J 0 bases, with 17 bases left between them. The CDR3 totals 16 residues. CDR1 is SGHKS, CDR2 YYEKEE, per germline (reference sequence). The CDR3 DNA sequence: TGTGCCAGCAGAAAGGGGTTGGGGGAGGTGAACACTGAAGCTTTCTTT. Its translation: CASRKGLGEVNTEAFF.

As concerns this clone: The same CDR3 can be traced to other DNA sequences in this sample. As DNA, the CDR3 is TGTGCCAGCAGAAGAGAGAGCAATCAGCCCCAGCATTTT. It is translated as CASRRESNQPQHF. The chain joins TRBV2 to TRBJ1-5; D is undetermined. This CDR3 contains 13 residues. Trimming cost V 6 bases and J 1 base, with 7 bases left between them. Germline values: CDR1 SNHLY, CDR2 FYNNEI.